This T cell receptor beta chain was recorded in a study of cytomegalovirus exposure and HLA in healthy donors. V lost 7 bases, J lost 6 bases, and 3 bases stayed unmatched. There are 13 residues in the CDR3. Germline V gene lookup returns CDR1 MNHNS and CDR2 SASEGT. Use of 60 Vbeta and 13 Jbeta primers characterized the PCR. The protocol was immunoSEQ multiplex PCR, while the TCRdb copy is restricted to in-frame clones and leaves out a portion. The data hold about 170,000 clones, with about four fifths observed a single time. J is TRBJ2-1 and V is TRBV6-1; 10 positions match TRBD2. The receptor comes from a male donor in good health and CMV-seronegative. Material: PBMCs. The CDR3 is CASNLAGGNEQFF. CDR3 nucleotide sequence: TGTGCCAGCAACTTAGCGGGAGGCAATGAGCAGTTCTTC.